The present entry profiles one TCR beta chain with its context. Its specificity is unknown. This entry is derived from a study of T cell responses to AZD1222 COVID-19 vaccine. Study-wide results and limits: Epitopes outside B.1.351 and B.1.1.7 mutated regions reportedly drew nearly half of spike TCRs. Only a handful of AZD1222 recipients were seropositive at baseline.

Profiled with immunoSEQ multiplex PCR; TCRdb holds only in-frame clones, not every one. The table shows tens of thousands of clones, with roughly 85% occurring only once. Analysis merged second doses at about 4 or about 12 weeks. The specimen was peripheral blood, collected 28 days after the second AZD1222 dose. The clonotype comes from an adult who received the AZD1222 COVID-19 vaccine.

The CDR3 DNA sequence: TGTGCCTGTGTTGACGTAGGGGGCGACGAAAAACTGTTTTTT. Encoded protein: CACVDVGGDEKLFF. The V call is TRBV30, the J call TRBJ1-4; 7 bases are shared with TRBD1. Germline V lookup: CDR1 GTSNPN, CDR2 SVGIG (reference sequence). Germline trimming cut 6 bases from V and 8 bases from J; bases unmatched to any gene: 12. The CDR3 loop spans 14 amino acids.